These 6 T cell receptor beta chains were all obtained from the same sample, sequenced in a study of blood T cell repertoires in COVID-19. Here immunoSEQ multiplex PCR was the method, and the copy in TCRdb shows in-frame clones only, minus some. The sample lists about 140,000 clones; roughly 79% were seen once. Input material: peripheral blood. The receptors derive from a human donor in a cohort sampled during active COVID-19.

The V gene is TRBV12-5, the J gene TRBJ2-5; TRBD1 might be the D (5 bases). Trimming removed 1 base at V and 2 bases at J, with 8 bases between. From germline, CDR1 is LGHNT and CDR2 FRNRAP. The CDR3 spans 14 residues. Here the CDR3 DNA reads TGTGCTAGTGGTTTGGGACAGCCACAAGAGACCCAGTACTTC. Its translation: CASGLGQPQETQYF.

The genes are TRBV2 and TRBJ2-7; D remains ambiguous. The CDR3 length is 9 residues. V was pared by 11 bases and J by 7 bases, with 9 bases between. Germline CDR1 reads SNHLY; CDR2 reads FYNNEI. CDR3 sequence (DNA): TGTGCCCACTCTCCGGAGCAGTACTTC. It codes for CAHSPEQYF.

A word on this clone: Other DNA sequences of this sample code for an identical CDR3. The V gene is TRBV15, the J gene TRBJ2-5; D not certain. CDR3 length equals 13 residues. Germline V gene data show CDR1 as LNHNV and CDR2 as YYDKDF (reference sequence). With 0 bases removed from V and 5 bases from J, the gap between germline ends came to 7 bases. The CDR3 region is CATSRDRGETQYF. DNA for the CDR3: TGTGCCACCAGCAGAGATCGCGGCGAGACCCAGTACTTC.

The chain links TRBV24-1 to TRBJ1-5, with D tentatively TRBD1 (5 bases). Trimming took off 5 bases at V and 0 bases at J, with 10 bases between the two ends. From germline, CDR1 is KGHDR and CDR2 SFDVKD. The CDR3 is 15 amino acids. The CDR3 loop reads CATSADSYSNQPQHF. CDR3 DNA: TGTGCCACCAGTGCAGACAGCTATAGCAATCAGCCCCAGCATTTT.

The rearrangement uses TRBV28 and TRBJ2-7; 8 bases fit TRBD2. CDR1 and CDR2 from the germline V gene are MDHEN and SYDVKM. The CDR3 spans 15 residues. V shed 2 bases and J 4 bases; nucleotides not matched to a gene: 7. The CDR3 bases are TGTGCCAGCAGTTTAGGGCTAGCGGGCATATACGAGCAGTACTTC. This translates into CASSLGLAGIYEQYF.

In its sample, this clone was seen many times. This chain links TRBV9 with TRBJ2-7, with TRBD2 matching 7 bases. Germline CDR1 and CDR2: SGDLS and YYNGEE. This CDR3 is built from 15 residues. Trimming at V came to 4 bases and at J to 0 bases, leaving 7 bases not matched to a gene. The CDR3 nucleotides are TGTGCCAGCAGCAATATAGCGGGTAGCTCCTACGAGCAGTACTTC. Protein product: CASSNIAGSSYEQYF.